This T cell receptor beta chain came from a study of blood T cell repertoires in COVID-19. About the research overall: The United States, Italy and Spain were the sources of the acute and convalescent COVID-19 samples.

The length of the CDR3 is 15 residues. V was clipped by 5 bases and J by 7 bases; unmatched bases: 8. The germline gives CDR1 SGHRS, CDR2 YFSETQ. The data were produced by immunoSEQ multiplex PCR, yet TCRdb's version contains in-frame clones alone and is incomplete. The table shows some 86,000 clones, with over 75% occurring only once. This chain connects TRBV5-1 to TRBJ2-2; 10 bases line up with TRBD2. The clonotype was recovered from a woman between 65 and 79 years old with acute or convalescent COVID-19. The specimen was peripheral blood. The CDR3 is CASRPAGGPGGELFF. The CDR3 DNA reads TGCGCCAGCAGGCCAGCGGGAGGGCCCGGCGGGGAGCTGTTTTTT. Full variable domain (rest looked up from reference TRBV5-1 and TRBJ2-2): KAGVTQTPRYLIKTRGQQVTLSCSPISGHRSVSWYQQTPGQGLQFLFEYFSETQRNKGNFPGRFSGRQFSNSRSEMNVSTLELGDSALYLCASRPAGGPGGELFFGEGSRLTVL.